This record concerns one T cell receptor beta chain sequence. As yet, its antigen is unknown. The assay was immunoSEQ multiplex PCR, and TCRdb's table has in-frame clones only and misses some. The data show some 35,000 clones, around 81% seen once. V was pared by 6 bases and J by 1 base, with 9 bases between. The germline V gene encodes CDR1 ENHRY and CDR2 SYGVKD. The CDR3 extends over 13 amino acids. These data are taken from a study of OX40 agonist ivuxolimab in advanced cancers. Notes on the study in general: CD8+ T cells (on average) carried more expanded clones than CD4+ T cells. Some nonresponders additionally presented with little normalized T-cell clonal expansion.

This specimen was CD4+ or CD8+ T cells sorted from blood, taken in a trial of the OX40 agonist ivuxolimab. This receptor was obtained from an adult with an advanced solid tumor such as melanoma, head and neck, liver or kidney cancer. This chain links TRBV10-3 with TRBJ1-1; D is undetermined. CDR3 bases: TGTGCCATCAGGGATCTAGAGAACACTGAAGCTTTCTTT. This gives the protein CAIRDLENTEAFF.